Presented here are 15 T cell receptor beta chains from one specimen sequenced in a study of blood T cell repertoires in COVID-19. Generated by immunoSEQ multiplex PCR, the TCRdb table keeps only in-frame clones and is missing some. The table includes about 48,000 clones, 80% to 85% detected once. The specimen sequenced was peripheral blood. All receptors come from a man aged 65-85 years with acute or convalescent COVID-19.

This chain uses TRBV3-1 (or the pseudogene TRBV3-2) with TRBJ1-1, with D uncertain. Germline CDR1 reads LGHDT; CDR2 reads YNNKEL (reference sequence). There are 13 residues in the CDR3. V was cut by 5 bases and J by 1 base, with 8 bases left in between. This CDR3 reads CASSTSENTEAFF. The CDR3 DNA is TGTGCCAGCAGCACCTCAGAGAACACTGAAGCTTTCTTT.

The chain joins TRBV9 to TRBJ1-1, with D unclear. CDR1 and CDR2 (germline): SGDLS, YYNGEE. CDR3 size: 13 residues. V lost 1 base and J 1 base, leaving 5 bases between the germline ends. The chain's CDR3 is CASSVLGNTEAFF. Written as DNA, the CDR3 is TGTGCCAGCAGCGTACTAGGGAACACTGAAGCTTTCTTT.

The CDR3 is CASSLGDQPQHF. The CDR3 DNA sequence: TGTGCCAGTAGTTTGGGAGATCAGCCCCAGCATTTT. The chain uses TRBV19 and TRBJ1-5; D not certain. CDR3 length: 12 amino acids. Trimming took off 5 bases at V and 5 bases at J, with 7 bases between the two ends. Germline values: CDR1 LNHDA, CDR2 SQIVND (reference sequence). Full variable domain (missing parts from reference TRBV19 and TRBJ1-5): DGGITQSPKYLFRKEGQNVTLSCEQNLNHDAMYWYRQDPGQGLRLIYYSQIVNDFQKGDIAEGYSVSREKKESFPLTVTSAQKNPTAFYLCASSLGDQPQHFGDGTRLSIL.

The V gene is TRBV25-1, the J gene TRBJ1-3, with unresolved D. There are 16 residues in the CDR3. V lost 0 bases and J lost 8, with 17 bases in between. CDR1 is MGHDK and CDR2 is SYGVNS in the germline V gene. CDR3 protein: CASSEYRRGHWDTIYF. The CDR3 bases are TGTGCCAGCAGTGAATATCGACGGGGTCACTGGGACACCATATATTTT.

The sample holds one count of this clone. The V and J genes are TRBV27 and TRBJ2-3; weak D call: TRBD2 (5 bases). This CDR3 region has 14 residues. Germline-derived CDR1 and CDR2 are MNHEY and SMNVEV (reference sequence). V dropped 10 bases and J dropped 0 bases, with 14 bases sitting between them. The CDR3 loop is CAILVGGSTDTQYF. The CDR3 region has the DNA TGTGCCATTCTTGTCGGCGGGAGCACAGATACGCAGTATTTT.

This clone was counted a single time. The rearrangement uses TRBV3-1 (or the pseudogene TRBV3-2) and TRBJ1-3, with 7 bases matching TRBD1. The CDR3 has 19 residues. Germline V lookup: CDR1 LGHDT, CDR2 YNNKEL (reference sequence). The V segment lost 0 bases and the J segment 0 bases; nucleotides outside the gene matches: 11. The CDR3 nucleotides are TGTGCCAGCAGCCAAGAAGAAGAAAAACAGGGGATCTCTGGAAACACCATATATTTT. It specifies CASSQEEEKQGISGNTIYF.

V and J are TRBV19 and TRBJ2-7; 12 nucleotides line up with TRBD2. The CDR3 has 13 residues. The germline gives CDR1 LNHDA, CDR2 SQIVND (reference sequence). V lost 7 bases to trimming and J lost 5 bases; unmatched junction nucleotides: 3. The CDR3 DNA is TGTGCCAGTATGACTAGCGGGAGTCACGAGCAGTACTTC. It codes for CASMTSGSHEQYF.

In nucleotides, the CDR3 is TGCGCCAGCAGCTTACGAGTCATTGCAACTAATGAAAAACTGTTTTTT. It yields the protein CASSLRVIATNEKLFF. V usage is TRBV5-1 and J usage is TRBJ1-4; D unclear. The CDR3 contains 16 residues. V lost 2 bases and J 0 bases, leaving 11 bases between the germline ends. Looked up from germline, CDR1 is SGHRS and CDR2 is YFSETQ.

The chain recombines TRBV2 with TRBJ2-3; D remains ambiguous. The CDR3 totals 14 residues. The germline gives CDR1 SNHLY, CDR2 FYNNEI. V was cut by 6 bases and J by 9 bases, with 19 bases left in between. CDR3 sequence (DNA): TGTGCCAGCAGCGGTAACCCATGGGCGAACACGCAGTATTTT. It yields the protein CASSGNPWANTQYF.

This clone was detected only once. The V call is TRBV11-2, the J call TRBJ1-4; D remains ambiguous. V gave up 0 bases and J gave up 7 bases, with 12 bases separating them. CDR3 length: 15 amino acids. Germline CDR1 reads SGHAT; CDR2 reads FQNNGV. The CDR3, as DNA: TGTGCCAGCAGCTTAGACCCGGCTGAGCGTGAAAAACTGTTTTTT. It translates to CASSLDPAEREKLFF.

Only one count was recorded for this clone. The genes are TRBV3-1 (or the pseudogene TRBV3-2) and TRBJ2-3; D is uncertain. Germline CDR1 LGHDT, CDR2 YNNKEL (reference sequence). The CDR3 sequence is 14 residues long. V was pared by 1 base and J by 6 bases, with 11 bases between. The CDR3 here is CASSQGQQQDTQYF. For the CDR3, the DNA is TGTGCCAGCAGCCAAGGACAACAACAGGATACGCAGTATTTT.

A few counts support this clone. Here the CDR3 reads CASSKGQAYSPLHF. CDR3 bases: TGTGCCAGTAGTAAGGGACAGGCCTATTCACCCCTCCACTTT. V gene TRBV19 combines with J gene TRBJ1-6; TRBD1 aligns across 8 bases. The J segment lost 8 bases and the V segment lost 4 bases, leaving 4 bases of the junction unmatched. CDR3 length: 14 residues. Germline assignment: CDR1 LNHDA and CDR2 SQIVND (reference sequence).

The J gene is TRBJ1-4, the V gene TRBV7-9; D uncertain. The CDR3 is 15 amino acids. Germline V lookup: CDR1 SEHNR, CDR2 FQNEAQ (reference sequence). Trimming stripped 2 bases from V and 8 bases from J, with 15 bases between. The CDR3 DNA is TGTGCCAGCAGCTTAATCGGAGGGAGAGGGGAAAAACTGTTTTTT. Translated: CASSLIGGRGEKLFF.

J is TRBJ1-1 and V is TRBV5-1; TRBD1 might be the D (5 bases). The germline gives CDR1 SGHRS, CDR2 YFSETQ. The CDR3 sequence is 13 residues long. V was pared by 5 bases and J by 3 bases, with 11 bases between. In nucleotides, the CDR3 is TGCGCCAGCAGTACAGTAGGGGACACTGAAGCTTTCTTT. It specifies CASSTVGDTEAFF.

This rearrangement joins TRBV12-3 or TRBV12-4 to TRBJ1-1; weak D call: TRBD1 (5 bases). This CDR3 spans 12 amino acids. The germline V and J ends were trimmed by 6 bases and 10 bases, with 15 bases remaining between them. The CDR3 region is CASSSGPQGAFF. The CDR3 bases are TGTGCCAGCAGCTCCGGGCCCCAGGGAGCTTTCTTT.